The entry below describes one TCR beta chain. Its cognate antigen is unknown. One base away lies a much larger clone, so this may be a sequencing read error. Individuals selected for sequencing had exhibited CD8+CD57+ cell expansion on flow cytometry. The sample belongs to a study of CD8+CD57+ T cells in acquired aplastic anemia. The germline V gene encodes CDR1 MNHNS and CDR2 SASEGT. This CDR3 contains 15 residues. Whole-study findings and limits: Significant differences in CD8+ Simpson's diversity were not observed between patients and controls.

Template material for TCR beta VDJ and CDR3 profiling consisted of genomic DNA. TCRdb called the reads again in MiXCR, with one record for every CDR3 protein. The table lists a few hundred thousand distinct CDR3 sequences, roughly 34% of them singletons. The chain has TRBV6-1 and TRBJ2-7, with 7 bases that match TRBD1. This sequence was found in a human donor with aplastic anemia. Sequencing was done on a sample of sorted CD4+, CD8+, or CD8+CD57+ T cells (not recorded which) from PBMCs. CDR3 protein: CASSEAAGQAFRQCF. CDR3 coding DNA: TGTGCCAGCAGTGAAGCGGCAGGACAGGCCTTTCGGCAGTGCTTC.